Sequencing of this TCR beta chain was carried out in a study of preoperative IRX-2 immunotherapy in early breast cancer. Sequenced by immunoSEQ multiplex PCR; TCRdb stores in-frame clones only, minus some. The table records about 15,000 clones, approximately 91% of them present only once. This CDR3 is 15 amino acids long. Germline-derived CDR1 and CDR2 are SGHNT and YENEEA. J was trimmed by 8 bases and V by 3 bases; bases with no gene match: 9. Treatment indicated: preoperative locoregional IRX-2 cytokine immunotherapy. This phase Ib study tested locoregional IRX-2 cytokine immunotherapy given before surgery.

The sequence was obtained from a human donor with breast cancer. The gene calls are TRBV11-3 and TRBJ2-1; TRBD1 agrees at 8 bases. The sample was collected from a patient treated with IRX-2 immunotherapy. The DNA for the CDR3 is TGTGCCAGCAGCTTCGACAGGGGCTCGTTGTATGAGCAGTTCTTC. Amino acids: CASSFDRGSLYEQFF.